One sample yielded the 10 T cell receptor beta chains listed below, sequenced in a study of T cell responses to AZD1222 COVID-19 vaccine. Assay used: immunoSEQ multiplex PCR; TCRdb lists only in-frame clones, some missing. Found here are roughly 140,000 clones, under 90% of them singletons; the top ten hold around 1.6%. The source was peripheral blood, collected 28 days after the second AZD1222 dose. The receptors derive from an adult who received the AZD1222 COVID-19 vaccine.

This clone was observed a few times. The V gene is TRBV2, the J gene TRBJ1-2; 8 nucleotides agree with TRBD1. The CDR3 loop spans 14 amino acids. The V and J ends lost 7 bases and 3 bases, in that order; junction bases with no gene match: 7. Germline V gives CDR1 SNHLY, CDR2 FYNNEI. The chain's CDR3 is CASMWTGLDYGYTF. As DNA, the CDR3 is TGTGCCAGCATGTGGACAGGGCTTGACTATGGCTACACCTTC.

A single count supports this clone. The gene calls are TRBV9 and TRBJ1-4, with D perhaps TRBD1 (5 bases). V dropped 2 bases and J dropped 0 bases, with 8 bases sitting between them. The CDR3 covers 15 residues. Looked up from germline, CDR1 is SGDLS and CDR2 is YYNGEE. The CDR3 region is CASSVGGATNEKLFF. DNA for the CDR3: TGTGCCAGCAGCGTGGGAGGGGCAACTAATGAAAAACTGTTTTTT.

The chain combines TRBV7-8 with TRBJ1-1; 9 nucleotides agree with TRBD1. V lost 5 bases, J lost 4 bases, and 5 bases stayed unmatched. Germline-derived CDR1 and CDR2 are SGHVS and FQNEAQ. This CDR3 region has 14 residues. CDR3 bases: TGTGCCAGCAGCGCACAGGGGGCCGGCACTGAAGCTTTCTTT. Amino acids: CASSAQGAGTEAFF.

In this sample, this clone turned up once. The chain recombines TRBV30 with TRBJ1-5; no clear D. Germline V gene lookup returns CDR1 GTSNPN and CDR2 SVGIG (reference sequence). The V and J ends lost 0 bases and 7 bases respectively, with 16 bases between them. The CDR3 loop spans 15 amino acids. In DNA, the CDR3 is TGTGCCTGGAGTGTAAAGGGCCGGGCTGAACAGCCCCAGCATTTT. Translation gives CAWSVKGRAEQPQHF.

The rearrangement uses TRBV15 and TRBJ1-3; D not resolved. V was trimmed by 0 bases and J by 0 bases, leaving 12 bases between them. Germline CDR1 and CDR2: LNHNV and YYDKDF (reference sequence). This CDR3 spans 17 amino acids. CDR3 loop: CATSRESQGFSGNTIYF. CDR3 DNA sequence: TGTGCCACCAGCAGAGAAAGCCAAGGGTTCTCTGGAAACACCATATATTTT. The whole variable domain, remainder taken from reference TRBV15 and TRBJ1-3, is DAMVIQNPRYQVTQFGKPVTLSCSQTLNHNVMYWYQQKSSQAPKLLFHYYDKDFNNEADTPDNFQSRRPNTSFCFLDIRSPGLGDTAMYLCATSRESQGFSGNTIYFGEGSWLTVV.

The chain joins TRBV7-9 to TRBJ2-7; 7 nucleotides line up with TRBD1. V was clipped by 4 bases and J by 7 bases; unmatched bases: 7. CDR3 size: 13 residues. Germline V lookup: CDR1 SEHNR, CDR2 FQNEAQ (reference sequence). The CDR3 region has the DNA TGTGCCAGCAGCTGGCCCGACAGGGAAGAGCAGTACGTC. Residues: CASSWPDREEQYV.

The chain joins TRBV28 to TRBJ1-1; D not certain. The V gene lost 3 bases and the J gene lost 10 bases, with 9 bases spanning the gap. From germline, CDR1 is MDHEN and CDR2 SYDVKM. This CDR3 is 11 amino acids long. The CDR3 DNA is TGTGCCAGCAGTTTCGTTGAGGGAGCTTTCTTT. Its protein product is CASSFVEGAFF. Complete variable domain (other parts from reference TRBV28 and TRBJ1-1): DVKVTQSSRYLVKRTGEKVFLECVQDMDHENMFWYRQDPGLGLRLIYFSYDVKMKEKGDIPEGYSVSREKKERFSLILESASTNQTSMYLCASSFVEGAFFGQGTRLTVV.

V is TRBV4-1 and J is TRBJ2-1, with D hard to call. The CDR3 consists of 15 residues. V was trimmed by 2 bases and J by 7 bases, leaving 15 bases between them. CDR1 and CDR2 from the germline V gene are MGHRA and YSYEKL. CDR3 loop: CASSQTFLARNEQFF. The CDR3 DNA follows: TGCGCCAGCAGCCAAACCTTCTTAGCAAGGAATGAGCAGTTCTTC.

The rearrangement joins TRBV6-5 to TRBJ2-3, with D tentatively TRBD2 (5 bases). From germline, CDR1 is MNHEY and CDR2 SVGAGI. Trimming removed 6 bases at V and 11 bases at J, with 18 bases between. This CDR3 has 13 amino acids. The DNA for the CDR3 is TGTGCCAGCAGCCCACCCAGCTACGAGGGGCAGTATTTT. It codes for CASSPPSYEGQYF.

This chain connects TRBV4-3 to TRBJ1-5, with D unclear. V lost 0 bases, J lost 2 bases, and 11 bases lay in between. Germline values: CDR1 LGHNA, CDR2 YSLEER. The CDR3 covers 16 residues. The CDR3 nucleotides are TGCGCCAGCAGCCAAGATTGGGCGGTTGGCAATCAGCCCCAGCATTTT. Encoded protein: CASSQDWAVGNQPQHF.